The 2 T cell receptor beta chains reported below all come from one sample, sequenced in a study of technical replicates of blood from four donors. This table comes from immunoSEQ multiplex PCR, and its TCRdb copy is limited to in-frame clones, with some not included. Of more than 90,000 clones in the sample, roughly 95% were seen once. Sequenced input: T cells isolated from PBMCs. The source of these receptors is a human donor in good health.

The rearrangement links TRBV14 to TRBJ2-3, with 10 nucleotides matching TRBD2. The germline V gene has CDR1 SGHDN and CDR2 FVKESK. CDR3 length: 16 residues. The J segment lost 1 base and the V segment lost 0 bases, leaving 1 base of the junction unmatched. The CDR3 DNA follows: TGTGCCAGCAGCCAAGAGAGCGGGAGGGGCACAGATACGCAGTATTTT. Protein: CASSQESGRGTDTQYF.

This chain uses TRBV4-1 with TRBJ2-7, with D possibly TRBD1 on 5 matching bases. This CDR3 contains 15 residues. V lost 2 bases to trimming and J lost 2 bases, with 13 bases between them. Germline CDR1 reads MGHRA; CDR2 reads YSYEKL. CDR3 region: CASSQIDSGTYEQYF. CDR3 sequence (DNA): TGCGCCAGCAGCCAAATAGACAGTGGGACCTACGAGCAGTACTTC.